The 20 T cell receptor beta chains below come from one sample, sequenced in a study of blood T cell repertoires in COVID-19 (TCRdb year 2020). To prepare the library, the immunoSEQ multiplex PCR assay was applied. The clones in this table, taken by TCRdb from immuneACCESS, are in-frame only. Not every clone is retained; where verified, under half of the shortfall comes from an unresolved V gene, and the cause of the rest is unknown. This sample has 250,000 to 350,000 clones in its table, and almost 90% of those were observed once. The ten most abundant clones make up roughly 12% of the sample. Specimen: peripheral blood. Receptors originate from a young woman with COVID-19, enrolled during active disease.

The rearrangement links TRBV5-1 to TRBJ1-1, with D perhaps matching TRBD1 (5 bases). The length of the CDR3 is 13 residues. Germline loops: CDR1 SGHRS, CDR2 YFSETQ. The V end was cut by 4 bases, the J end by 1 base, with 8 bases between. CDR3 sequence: CASSARENTEAFF. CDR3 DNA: TGCGCCAGCAGCGCCAGGGAGAACACTGAAGCTTTCTTT.

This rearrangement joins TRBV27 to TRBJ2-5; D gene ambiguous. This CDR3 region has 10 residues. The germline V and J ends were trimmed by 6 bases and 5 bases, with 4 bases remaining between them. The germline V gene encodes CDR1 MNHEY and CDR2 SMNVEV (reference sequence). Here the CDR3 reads CASSLETQYF. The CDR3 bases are TGTGCCAGCAGCCTGGAGACCCAGTACTTC.

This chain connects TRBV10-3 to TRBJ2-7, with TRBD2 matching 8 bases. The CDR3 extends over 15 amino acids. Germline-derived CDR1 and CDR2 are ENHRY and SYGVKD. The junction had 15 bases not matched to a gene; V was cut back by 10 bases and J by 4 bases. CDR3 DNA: TGTGCCACCCTGAAGGGGGTTAGCGGGACGTACGAGCAGTACTTC. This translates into CATLKGVSGTYEQYF.

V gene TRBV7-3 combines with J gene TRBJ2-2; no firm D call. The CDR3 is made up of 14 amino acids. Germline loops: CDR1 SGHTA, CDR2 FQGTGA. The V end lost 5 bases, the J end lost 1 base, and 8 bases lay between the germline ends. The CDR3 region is CASSIDLNTGELFF. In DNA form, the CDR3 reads TGTGCCAGCAGCATCGACTTGAACACCGGGGAGCTGTTTTTT.

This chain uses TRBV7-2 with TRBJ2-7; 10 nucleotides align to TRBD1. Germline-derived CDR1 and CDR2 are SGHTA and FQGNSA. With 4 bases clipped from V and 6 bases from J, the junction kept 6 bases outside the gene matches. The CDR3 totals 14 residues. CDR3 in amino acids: CASSSQGTGVEQYF. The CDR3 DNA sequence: TGTGCCAGCAGCTCACAAGGGACAGGGGTCGAGCAGTACTTC.

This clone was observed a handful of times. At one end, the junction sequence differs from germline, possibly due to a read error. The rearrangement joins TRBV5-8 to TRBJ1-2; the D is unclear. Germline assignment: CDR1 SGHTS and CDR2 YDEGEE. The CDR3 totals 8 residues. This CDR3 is CASSFRAF. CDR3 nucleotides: TGTGCCAGCTCCTTCCGGGCCTTC.

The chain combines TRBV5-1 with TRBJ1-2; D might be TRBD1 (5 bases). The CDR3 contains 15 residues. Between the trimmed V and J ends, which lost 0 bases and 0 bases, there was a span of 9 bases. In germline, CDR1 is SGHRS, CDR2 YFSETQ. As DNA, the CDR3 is TGCGCCAGCAGCTTGGAACCGACAGCTAACTATGGCTACACCTTC. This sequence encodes CASSLEPTANYGYTF.

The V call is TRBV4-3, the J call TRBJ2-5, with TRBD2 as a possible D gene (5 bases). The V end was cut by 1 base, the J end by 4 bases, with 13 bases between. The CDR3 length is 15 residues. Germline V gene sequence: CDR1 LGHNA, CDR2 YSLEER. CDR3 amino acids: CASSQVPPEGETQYF. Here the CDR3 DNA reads TGCGCCAGCAGCCAAGTCCCGCCTGAGGGAGAGACCCAGTACTTC.

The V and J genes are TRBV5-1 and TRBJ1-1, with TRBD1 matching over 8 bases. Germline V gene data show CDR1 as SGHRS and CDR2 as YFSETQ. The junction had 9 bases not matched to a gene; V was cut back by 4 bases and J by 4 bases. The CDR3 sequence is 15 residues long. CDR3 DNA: TGCGCCAGCAGCCAGGGGGCTAGTTGGGGCACTGAAGCTTTCTTT. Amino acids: CASSQGASWGTEAFF.

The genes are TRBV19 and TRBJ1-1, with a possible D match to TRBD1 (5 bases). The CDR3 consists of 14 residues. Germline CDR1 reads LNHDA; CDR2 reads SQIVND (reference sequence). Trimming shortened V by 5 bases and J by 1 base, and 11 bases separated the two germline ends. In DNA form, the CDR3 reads TGTGCCAGTAGTTTAACGACAGCGAACACTGAAGCTTTCTTT. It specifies CASSLTTANTEAFF. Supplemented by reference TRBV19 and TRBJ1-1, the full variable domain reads DGGITQSPKYLFRKEGQNVTLSCEQNLNHDAMYWYRQDPGQGLRLIYYSQIVNDFQKGDIAEGYSVSREKKESFPLTVTSAQKNPTAFYLCASSLTTANTEAFFGQGTRLTVV.

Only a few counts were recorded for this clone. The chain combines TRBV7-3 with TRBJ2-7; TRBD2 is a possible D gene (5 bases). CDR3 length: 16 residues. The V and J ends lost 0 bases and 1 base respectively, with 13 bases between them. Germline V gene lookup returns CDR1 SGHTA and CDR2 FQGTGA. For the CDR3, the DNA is TGTGCCAGCAGCTTAACGTCCCTAGCCTCTTCCTACGAGCAGTACTTC. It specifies CASSLTSLASSYEQYF.

The CDR3: CASSQVSVVDLGPYGYTF. The CDR3 DNA sequence: TGTGCCAGCAGCCAAGTGAGCGTAGTAGACCTAGGCCCCTATGGCTACACCTTC. The rearrangement links TRBV3-1 (or the pseudogene TRBV3-2) to TRBJ1-2, with D unresolved. V lost 1 base to trimming and J lost 4 bases, with 22 bases between them. The CDR3 spans 18 residues. CDR1 and CDR2 (germline): LGHDT, YNNKEL (reference sequence).

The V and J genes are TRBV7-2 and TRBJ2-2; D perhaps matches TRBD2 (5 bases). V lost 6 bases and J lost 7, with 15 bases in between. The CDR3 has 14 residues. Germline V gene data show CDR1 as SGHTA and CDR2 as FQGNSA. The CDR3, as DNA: TGTGCCAGCAGGAGGGCTGGGTGGAGCGGGGAGCTGTTTTTT. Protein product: CASRRAGWSGELFF.

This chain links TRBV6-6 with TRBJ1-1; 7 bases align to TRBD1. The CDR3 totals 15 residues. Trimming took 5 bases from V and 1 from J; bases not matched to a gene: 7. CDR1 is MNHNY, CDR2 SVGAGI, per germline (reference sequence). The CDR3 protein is CASSNRQGKNTEAFF. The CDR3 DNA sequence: TGTGCCAGCAGTAACCGACAGGGCAAGAACACTGAAGCTTTCTTT.

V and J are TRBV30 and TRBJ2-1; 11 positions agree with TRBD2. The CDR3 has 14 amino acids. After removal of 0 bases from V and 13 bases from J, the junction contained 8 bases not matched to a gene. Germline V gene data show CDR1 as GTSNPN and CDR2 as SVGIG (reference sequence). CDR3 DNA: TGTGCCTGGAGTGTACGAGTAGCGGGAGGGCTTCAGTTCTTC. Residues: CAWSVRVAGGLQFF.

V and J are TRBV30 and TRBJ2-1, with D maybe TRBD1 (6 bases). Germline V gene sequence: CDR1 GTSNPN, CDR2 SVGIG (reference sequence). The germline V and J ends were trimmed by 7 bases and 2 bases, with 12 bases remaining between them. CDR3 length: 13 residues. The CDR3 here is CAYRQAPYNEQFF. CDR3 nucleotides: TGTGCCTATCGACAGGCCCCCTACAATGAGCAGTTCTTC.

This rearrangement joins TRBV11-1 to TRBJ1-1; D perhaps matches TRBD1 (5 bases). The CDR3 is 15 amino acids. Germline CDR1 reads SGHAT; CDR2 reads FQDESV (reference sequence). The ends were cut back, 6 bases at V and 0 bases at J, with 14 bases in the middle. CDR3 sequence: CASSLWTNMNTEAFF. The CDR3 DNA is TGTGCCAGCAGTCTCTGGACAAACATGAACACTGAAGCTTTCTTT.

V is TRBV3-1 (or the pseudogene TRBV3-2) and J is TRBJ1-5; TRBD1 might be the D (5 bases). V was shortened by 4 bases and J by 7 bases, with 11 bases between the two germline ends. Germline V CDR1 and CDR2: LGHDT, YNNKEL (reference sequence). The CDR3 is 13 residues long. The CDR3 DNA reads TGTGCCAGCAGCCTAGGGGCGCGACAGCCCCAGCATTTT. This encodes CASSLGARQPQHF.

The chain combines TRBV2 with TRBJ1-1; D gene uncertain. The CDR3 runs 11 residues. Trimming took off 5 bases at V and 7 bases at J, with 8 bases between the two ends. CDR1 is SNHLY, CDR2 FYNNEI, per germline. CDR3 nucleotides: TGTGCCAGCAGTTCCCGGAGTGAAGCTTTCTTT. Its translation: CASSSRSEAFF.

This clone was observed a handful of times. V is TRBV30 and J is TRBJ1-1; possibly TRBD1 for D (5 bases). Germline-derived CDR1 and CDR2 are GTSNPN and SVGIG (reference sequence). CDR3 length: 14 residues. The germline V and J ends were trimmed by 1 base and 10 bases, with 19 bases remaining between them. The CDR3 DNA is TGTGCCTGGAGTGCCCGGGACTTAACCAAGGGAGCTTTCTTT. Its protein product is CAWSARDLTKGAFF.